The T cell receptor beta chain under discussion was sequenced for a study of T cell repertoires in cytomegalovirus infection. TCRdb reprocessed the reads via MiXCR and lists one record per CDR3 protein. The repertoire holds about 130,000 distinct CDR3 sequences, with roughly 9% as singletons. What was sequenced was PBMCs. This sequence was found in a human donor in good health (CMV status not recorded). Some clones in this sample may be carry-over from other donors' samples.

The CDR3 spells CSARGQGADNSPLHF. In nucleotides, the CDR3 is TGCAGTGCTAGAGGGCAGGGGGCTGATAATTCACCCCTCCACTTT. This chain joins TRBV20-1 and TRBJ1-6; 8 positions match TRBD1. CDR1 and CDR2 from the germline V gene are DFQATT and SNEGSKA (reference sequence). CDR3 length: 15 amino acids. The V gene end was trimmed by 1 base and the J gene end by 5 bases; junction bases not matched to a gene: 4.